Shown below are 19 T cell receptor beta chains from a single sample sequenced in a study of blood T cells in healthy people across ages. PCR was performed a second time for roughly 7 to 11 cycles using a sample-barcoded 5' primer and a J-beta primer mix. One entry per CDR3 protein, called by TCRdb with MiXCR from the 5' RACE reads. The sample lists nearly 800,000 distinct CDR3 sequences; approximately 60% were seen once. Specimen: blood. The receptors here all came from a man aged 40-55 years in good health.

The chain recombines TRBV28 with TRBJ2-6; no reliable D call. Trimming cost V 4 bases and J 0 bases, with 10 bases left between them. Germline V lookup: CDR1 MDHEN, CDR2 SYDVKM. The CDR3 loop spans 16 amino acids. DNA for the CDR3: TGTGCCAGCAGTTCCCGCGAAAGCTCTGGGGCCAACGTCCTGACTTTC. Translation gives CASSSRESSGANVLTF.

V is TRBV7-2 and J is TRBJ2-1, with 9 nucleotides matching TRBD2. The CDR3 is 15 amino acids. The germline V gene encodes CDR1 SGHTA and CDR2 FQGNSA. J was trimmed by 5 bases and V by 1 base; bases with no gene match: 3. Here the CDR3 DNA reads TGTGCCAGCAGCTTAGTTAGCGGGGGTAACAATGAGCAGTTCTTC. This translates into CASSLVSGGNNEQFF.

J is TRBJ2-3 and V is TRBV25-1, with TRBD2 identical over 13 bases. This CDR3 is built from 18 residues. V lost 6 bases, J lost 0 bases, and 9 bases stayed unmatched. Germline CDR1 reads MGHDK; CDR2 reads SYGVNS. The CDR3 sequence: CASSSGLAGTASTDTQYF. CDR3 nucleotide sequence: TGTGCCAGCAGCTCGGGACTAGCGGGGACCGCTAGCACAGATACGCAGTATTTT.

This clonotype was detected a few times. V and J are TRBV5-5 and TRBJ2-6; the D call may be TRBD1 or TRBD2 (5 bases each). This CDR3 is built from 17 residues. Germline CDR1 reads SGHKS; CDR2 reads YYEKEE (reference sequence). Trimming removed 4 bases at V and 0 bases at J, with 14 bases between. This CDR3 reads CASSPTGRNSGANVLTF. Here the CDR3 DNA reads TGTGCCAGCAGCCCAACGGGACGGAACTCTGGGGCCAACGTCCTGACTTTC.

The rearrangement uses TRBV6-1 and TRBJ2-1, with 9 bases fitting TRBD1. CDR3 length: 14 amino acids. With V trimmed by 8 bases and J by 4 bases, 6 bases remained unmatched. Germline V gene lookup returns CDR1 MNHNS and CDR2 SASEGT. This CDR3 is CASFNRGLYNEQFF. The DNA of the CDR3 is TGTGCCAGCTTTAACAGGGGGCTTTACAATGAGCAGTTCTTC.

The V gene is TRBV7-9, the J gene TRBJ1-1; 8 bases map to TRBD1. This CDR3 spans 15 amino acids. The germline V gene encodes CDR1 SEHNR and CDR2 FQNEAQ (reference sequence). The V and J ends lost 6 bases and 5 bases, in that order; junction bases with no gene match: 11. The chain's CDR3 is CASRPKDRVGTEAFF. CDR3 DNA sequence: TGTGCCAGCAGACCAAAGGACAGGGTTGGAACTGAAGCTTTCTTT.

This clonotype turned up a few times. J is TRBJ2-3 and V is TRBV7-3; the match to TRBD2 covers 9 bases. The germline V gene has CDR1 SGHTA and CDR2 FQGTGA. The CDR3 runs to 16 residues. The V segment lost 0 bases and the J segment 5 bases; nucleotides outside the gene matches: 6. This CDR3 reads CASSLTSGSYGDTQYF. CDR3 in DNA: TGTGCCAGCAGCTTAACTAGCGGGAGTTATGGAGATACGCAGTATTTT.

CDR3 bases: TGCAGCGTTGGCAGTACAGGGGCCAACGTCCTGACTTTC. Translated, it gives CSVGSTGANVLTF. This chain joins TRBV29-1 and TRBJ2-6; unclear D gene. Deletions cut 4 bases from V and 4 bases from J, with 8 bases between. CDR1 and CDR2 from the germline V gene are SQVTM and ANQGSEA. The CDR3 is 13 residues long.

The V gene is TRBV27, the J gene TRBJ2-1, with 12 bases aligning to TRBD2. The CDR3 totals 14 residues. With V trimmed by 6 bases and J by 7 bases, 4 bases remained unmatched. Per germline, CDR1 MNHEY and CDR2 SMNVEV (reference sequence). CDR3 DNA sequence: TGTGCCAGCAGGACTAGCGGGAGTACAAATGAGCAGTTCTTC. Protein: CASRTSGSTNEQFF.

The chain carries TRBV20-1 and TRBJ2-7; the D call may be TRBD1 or TRBD2 (5 bases each). In germline, CDR1 is DFQATT, CDR2 SNEGSKA (reference sequence). Deletions cut 0 bases from V and 4 bases from J, with 19 bases between. The CDR3 contains 16 residues. The CDR3 reads CSARDSGQGGLYEQYF. The CDR3 region has the DNA TGCAGTGCTAGAGATTCAGGGCAGGGCGGACTTTACGAGCAGTACTTC.

The chain uses TRBV12-3 or TRBV12-4 and TRBJ1-2, with unresolved D. V gave up 4 bases and J gave up 8 bases, with 14 bases separating them. The CDR3 runs 13 residues. CDR3 in amino acids: CASSCGEPRGYTF. The DNA of the CDR3 is TGTGCCAGCAGTTGCGGGGAACCGAGAGGCTACACCTTC.

The chain carries TRBV4-2 and TRBJ2-1, with D possibly called TRBD1 or TRBD2 (5 bases each). Germline loops: CDR1 LGHNA, CDR2 YNFKEQ. The CDR3 totals 17 residues. V was cut by 1 base and J by 7 bases, with 20 bases left in between. The CDR3 loop reads CASSQAPGTVEKNEQFF. CDR3 nucleotide sequence: TGTGCCAGCAGCCAAGCCCCCGGGACGGTCGAGAAAAATGAGCAGTTCTTC.

The J gene is TRBJ2-3, the V gene TRBV5-5, with 8 bases aligning to TRBD2. CDR3 length: 15 residues. The trim removed 5 bases at V and 4 bases at J, leaving 9 bases unmatched. Germline values: CDR1 SGHKS, CDR2 YYEKEE (reference sequence). The CDR3 protein is CASSLSGGDSDTQYF. The CDR3 nucleotides read TGTGCCAGCAGTCTCAGCGGGGGAGATTCAGATACGCAGTATTTT.

Of note for this clonotype: At one boundary the junction diverges from the germline segment, which might be a read error. The CDR3 loop reads CSVLMGTSEANALTF. CDR3 nucleotides: TGCAGCGTCCTTATGGGGACCTCTGAGGCCAACGCCCTGACTTTC. The chain carries TRBV29-1 and TRBJ2-6, with D perhaps being TRBD1 or TRBD2 (5 bases each). The CDR3 covers 15 residues. CDR1 is SQVTM and CDR2 is ANQGSEA in the germline V gene.

This clonotype showed up just a few times. This sequence joins TRBV27 and TRBJ2-7; D is possibly TRBD2 (6 bases). Trimming took off 3 bases at V and 3 bases at J, with 15 bases between the two ends. The germline gives CDR1 MNHEY, CDR2 SMNVEV (reference sequence). The CDR3 sequence is 15 residues long. DNA of the CDR3: TGTGCCAGCAGTTTTAACGCGGGAATCAACTACGAGCAGTACTTC. Residues: CASSFNAGINYEQYF.

This sequence joins TRBV10-3 and TRBJ1-5, with D unresolved. Germline V gene data show CDR1 as ENHRY and CDR2 as SYGVKD. The V end was cut by 2 bases, the J end by 2 bases, with 13 bases between. CDR3 length: 16 amino acids. This CDR3 reads CAISEEAGLGNQPQHF. The CDR3 DNA reads as TGTGCCATCAGTGAGGAGGCGGGTCTGGGCAATCAGCCCCAGCATTTT.

The CDR3 protein is CASSAAAGGAETQYF. The CDR3 bases are TGTGCCAGCAGTGCAGCAGCGGGGGGCGCAGAGACCCAGTACTTC. This chain joins TRBV25-1 and TRBJ2-7; 9 nucleotides align to TRBD2. The J call is doubtful: the DNA matches TRBJ2-5 better. The CDR3 sequence is 15 residues long. Germline CDR1 reads MGHDK; CDR2 reads SYGVNS.

The V call is TRBV6-5, the J call TRBJ2-1; D perhaps matches TRBD2 (9 bases). With 5 bases removed from V and 12 bases from J, the gap between germline ends came to 32 bases. Germline values: CDR1 MNHEY, CDR2 SVGAGI. CDR3 length equals 18 residues. CDR3 in DNA: TGTGCCAGCAGTCACGGACAGGGCGGGAGGGCCCTAATAAAAGGGCAGTTCTTC. Residues: CASSHGQGGRALIKGQFF.

The chain recombines TRBV7-2 with TRBJ2-7, with D unresolved. The DNA end favors TRBJ2-5, so the J call may be wrong. The CDR3 covers 14 residues. From germline, CDR1 is SGHTA and CDR2 FQGNSA. The CDR3: CASTDTFVGETQYF. DNA for the CDR3: TGTGCCAGCACCGATACCTTTGTTGGGGAGACCCAGTACTTC.